One sample yielded the 13 T cell receptor beta chains listed below, sequenced in a study of T-cell reconstitution after alpha-beta-depleted transplantation in children. Preparation of the TCRbeta library used unique molecular identifiers. TCRdb itself ran the PCR reads through MiXCR, one entry per CDR3 protein. There are a few hundred thousand distinct CDR3 sequences in the sample; around 46% occur only once, and approximately 30% lies in the top ten. Sequenced here: PBMCs, sampled before TCRalphabeta/CD19-depleted stem cell transplant. These receptors all come from a girl aged 2 to 9 with aplastic anemia, due to receive a stem cell transplant.

This clonotype was picked up a small number of times. The chain combines TRBV3-1 with TRBJ1-3; no reliable D call. The CDR3 runs to 19 residues. V dropped 0 bases and J dropped 0 bases, with 18 bases sitting between them. Per germline, CDR1 LGHDT and CDR2 YNNKEL (reference sequence). The CDR3 DNA reads TGTGCCAGCAGCCAAGAAGTCTCAGGAGGAATCCCCTCTGGAAACACCATATATTTT. This encodes CASSQEVSGGIPSGNTIYF.

The chain combines TRBV29-1 with TRBJ2-5; D gene uncertain. The CDR3 runs to 10 residues. With 8 bases removed from V and 5 bases from J, the gap between germline ends came to 9 bases. Per germline, CDR1 SQVTM and CDR2 ANQGSEA. DNA of the CDR3: TGCAGCTTGGGTCATGAGACCCAGTACTTC. Its translation: CSLGHETQYF.

Notes on this clonotype: Being one base from a much bigger clone, this may be a read error. The CDR3 DNA sequence: TGCGCCAGCAGCTTGGAGAATGGAAACACCATATATTTT. Its translation: CASSLENGNTIYF. The genes are TRBV5-1 and TRBJ1-3; D gene unclear. Germline CDR1 is SGHRS and CDR2 is YFSETQ. Trimming removed 0 bases from V and 3 bases from J, with 4 bases in between. This CDR3 region has 13 residues. Together with reference TRBV5-1 and TRBJ1-3, the CDR3 gives the full variable domain: KAGVTQTPRYLIKTRGQQVTLSCSPISGHRSVSWYQQTPGQGLQFLFEYFSETQRNKGNFPGRFSGRQFSNSRSEMNVSTLELGDSALYLCASSLENGNTIYFGEGSWLTVV.

There are many counts of this clonotype. The CDR3 is CASSMGFQGGNQPQHF. CDR3 bases: TGTGCCAGTAGTATGGGGTTCCAGGGCGGGAATCAGCCCCAGCATTTT. The rearrangement uses TRBV19 and TRBJ1-5, with D maybe TRBD1 (5 bases). The V end was cut by 3 bases, the J end by 4 bases, with 16 bases between. This CDR3 comprises 16 residues. Germline V lookup: CDR1 LNHDA, CDR2 SQIVND (reference sequence).

This clonotype was found a few times. The chain links TRBV6-5 to TRBJ2-1, with 9 bases matching TRBD2. The junction had 21 bases not matched to a gene; V was cut back by 6 bases and J by 9 bases. CDR1 MNHEY and CDR2 SVGAGI come from the germline V gene. This CDR3 is 18 amino acids long. CDR3 nucleotides: TGTGCCAGCAGCGTCCCCCACGGGACTAGCCGGAAACTATCTGAGCAGTTCTTC. Translation: CASSVPHGTSRKLSEQFF.

The chain carries TRBV27 and TRBJ1-3; D is ambiguous. Trimming took off 8 bases at V and 0 bases at J, with 11 bases between the two ends. Germline-derived CDR1 and CDR2 are MNHEY and SMNVEV (reference sequence). The CDR3 runs 14 residues. The CDR3 reads CASQPGGSGNTIYF. In DNA, the CDR3 is TGTGCCAGCCAGCCGGGAGGCTCTGGAAACACCATATATTTT.

This clonotype was recorded at least ten times. The V and J genes are TRBV6-5 and TRBJ2-4; 12 nucleotides match TRBD1. The J segment lost 2 bases and the V segment lost 4 bases, leaving 6 bases of the junction unmatched. From germline, CDR1 is MNHEY and CDR2 SVGAGI. The CDR3 is 17 amino acids. Written as DNA, the CDR3 is TGTGCCAGCAGTTCCTCCGGGACAGGGGGCTCCAAAAACATTCAGTACTTC. Translation gives CASSSSGTGGSKNIQYF.

This clonotype was detected ten times or more. The V gene is TRBV5-4, the J gene TRBJ1-6; D call uncertain. V was pared by 5 bases and J by 8 bases, with 8 bases between. CDR1 and CDR2 from the germline V gene are SGHNT and YYREEE (reference sequence). The CDR3 is 12 residues long. The CDR3 is CASSLEHSPLHF. CDR3 DNA: TGTGCCAGCAGTCTCGAACATTCACCCCTCCACTTT.

The chain recombines TRBV20-1 with TRBJ1-5; D not resolved. The V gene's germline CDR1 is DFQATT and CDR2 SNEGSKA (reference sequence). This CDR3 has 13 amino acids. V shed 3 bases and J shed 7 bases, with 13 bases lying between them. CDR3 sequence (DNA): TGCAGTGCTAGTCCCAGTTACGCGCAGCCCCAGCATTTT. This codes for CSASPSYAQPQHF.

This clonotype has more than one count but fewer than ten. The J gene is TRBJ1-5, the V gene TRBV18; TRBD1 aligns across 7 bases. CDR3 length: 17 amino acids. J was trimmed by 6 bases and V by 7 bases; bases with no gene match: 18. In germline, CDR1 is KGHSH, CDR2 LQKENI. The CDR3 nucleotides are TGTGCCAGCTTAGTTGACAGGGAATATACTCACGCTCAGCCCCAGCATTTT. Its protein is CASLVDREYTHAQPQHF.

This clonotype was recorded many times. The rearrangement uses TRBV5-1 and TRBJ2-7, with D maybe TRBD2 (6 bases). CDR1 SGHRS and CDR2 YFSETQ come from the germline V gene. The CDR3 has 16 amino acids. V was pared by 0 bases and J by 0 bases, with 13 bases between. In DNA form, the CDR3 reads TGCGCCAGCAGCTTGGTGGGTAGCGGAAGCTCCTACGAGCAGTACTTC. This codes for CASSLVGSGSSYEQYF.

This clonotype was seen only a few times. The rearrangement joins TRBV5-4 to TRBJ2-5; possible D gene TRBD1, 5 bases. The CDR3 extends over 14 amino acids. In germline, CDR1 is SGHNT, CDR2 YYREEE (reference sequence). The V end lost 4 bases, the J end lost 1 base, and 11 bases lay between the germline ends. The DNA for the CDR3 is TGTGCCAGCAGCGCGTCAGGGTTCCAAGAGACCCAGTACTTC. Translating gives CASSASGFQETQYF.

The V and J genes are TRBV29-1 and TRBJ2-7, with D unclear. This CDR3 has 12 residues. V shed 6 bases and J shed 0 bases, with 9 bases lying between them. Germline CDR1 reads SQVTM; CDR2 reads ANQGSEA. CDR3 coding DNA: TGCAGCGTGAGCTCGAGCTCCTACGAGCAGTACTTC. Translation: CSVSSSSYEQYF.